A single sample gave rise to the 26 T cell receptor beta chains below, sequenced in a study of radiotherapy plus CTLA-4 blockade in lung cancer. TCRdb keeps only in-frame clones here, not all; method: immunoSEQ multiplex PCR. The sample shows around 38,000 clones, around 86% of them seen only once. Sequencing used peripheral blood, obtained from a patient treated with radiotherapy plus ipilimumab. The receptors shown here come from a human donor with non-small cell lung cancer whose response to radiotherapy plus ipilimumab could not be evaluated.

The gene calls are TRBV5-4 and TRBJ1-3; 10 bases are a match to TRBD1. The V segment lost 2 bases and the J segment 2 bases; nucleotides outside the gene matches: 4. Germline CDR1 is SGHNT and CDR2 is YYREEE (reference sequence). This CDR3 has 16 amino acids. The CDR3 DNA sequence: TGTGCCAGCAGCTTCGGGACAGGGGTGACTGGAAACACCATATATTTT. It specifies CASSFGTGVTGNTIYF.

CDR3 bases: TGTGCCAGCAGTCCCTGGGGGGGCTCGGGGGGCTACACCTTC. The encoded protein is CASSPWGGSGGYTF. J is TRBJ1-2 and V is TRBV27; D might be TRBD1 (6 bases). Germline V gene data show CDR1 as MNHEY and CDR2 as SMNVEV (reference sequence). V was shortened by 5 bases and J by 8 bases, with 18 bases between the two germline ends. The CDR3 is 14 residues long.

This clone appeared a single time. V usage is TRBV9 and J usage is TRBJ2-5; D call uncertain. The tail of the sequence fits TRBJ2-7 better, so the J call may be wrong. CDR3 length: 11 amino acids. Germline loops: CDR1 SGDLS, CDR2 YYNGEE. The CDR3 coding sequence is TGTGCCAGCAGCGCTCCCTACGAGCAGTACTTC. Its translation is CASSAPYEQYF.

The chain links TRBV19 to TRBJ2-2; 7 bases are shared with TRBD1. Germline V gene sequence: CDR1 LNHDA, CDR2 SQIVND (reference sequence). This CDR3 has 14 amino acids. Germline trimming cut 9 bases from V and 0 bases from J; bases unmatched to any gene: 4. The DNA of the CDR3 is TGTGCCAGCAGGACAGGAACGAACACCGGGGAGCTGTTTTTT. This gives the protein CASRTGTNTGELFF. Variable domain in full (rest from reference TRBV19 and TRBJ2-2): DGGITQSPKYLFRKEGQNVTLSCEQNLNHDAMYWYRQDPGQGLRLIYYSQIVNDFQKGDIAEGYSVSREKKESFPLTVTSAQKNPTAFYLCASRTGTNTGELFFGEGSRLTVL.

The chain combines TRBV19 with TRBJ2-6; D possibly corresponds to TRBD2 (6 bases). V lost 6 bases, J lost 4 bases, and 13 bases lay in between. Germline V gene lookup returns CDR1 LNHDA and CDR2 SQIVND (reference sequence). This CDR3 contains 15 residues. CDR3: CASRPGGAGANVLTF. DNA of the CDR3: TGTGCCAGTAGGCCCGGGGGAGCGGGGGCCAACGTCCTGACTTTC.

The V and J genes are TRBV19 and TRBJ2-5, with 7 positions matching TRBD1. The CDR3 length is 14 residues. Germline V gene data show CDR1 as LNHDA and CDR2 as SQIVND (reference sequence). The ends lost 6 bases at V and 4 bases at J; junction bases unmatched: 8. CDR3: CASRGRGSRETQYF. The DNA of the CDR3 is TGTGCCAGTAGGGGCAGGGGGAGCCGAGAGACCCAGTACTTC.

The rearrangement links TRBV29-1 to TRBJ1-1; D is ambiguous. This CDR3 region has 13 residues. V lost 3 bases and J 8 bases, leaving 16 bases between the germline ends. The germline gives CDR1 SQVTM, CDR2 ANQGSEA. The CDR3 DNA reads TGCAGCGTTGACCACGGTCCCCTGGAGGAAGCTTTCTTT. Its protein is CSVDHGPLEEAFF.

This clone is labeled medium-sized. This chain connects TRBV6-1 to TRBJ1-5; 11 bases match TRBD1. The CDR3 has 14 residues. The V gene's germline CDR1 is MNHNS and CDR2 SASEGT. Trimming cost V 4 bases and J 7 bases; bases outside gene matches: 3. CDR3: CASSGDRGYQPQHF. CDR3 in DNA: TGTGCCAGCAGTGGGGACAGGGGGTACCAGCCCCAGCATTTT.

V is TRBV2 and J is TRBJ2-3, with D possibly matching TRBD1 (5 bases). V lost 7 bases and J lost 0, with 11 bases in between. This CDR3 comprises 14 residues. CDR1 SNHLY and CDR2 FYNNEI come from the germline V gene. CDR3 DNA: TGTGCCAGCAAAACAGGACCGAGCACAGATACGCAGTATTTT. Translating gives CASKTGPSTDTQYF.

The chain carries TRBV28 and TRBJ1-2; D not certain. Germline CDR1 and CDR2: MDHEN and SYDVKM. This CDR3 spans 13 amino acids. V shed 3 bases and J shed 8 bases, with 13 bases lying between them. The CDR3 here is CASSFGSYGGYTF. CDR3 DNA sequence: TGTGCCAGCAGTTTCGGGAGCTATGGAGGCTACACCTTC.

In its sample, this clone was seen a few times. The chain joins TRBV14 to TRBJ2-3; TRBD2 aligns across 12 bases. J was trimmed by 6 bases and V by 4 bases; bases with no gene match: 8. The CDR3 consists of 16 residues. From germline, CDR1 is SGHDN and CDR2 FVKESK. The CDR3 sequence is CASSPSGRGIMDTQYF. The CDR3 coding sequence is TGTGCCAGCAGCCCTAGCGGGAGGGGGATCATGGATACGCAGTATTTT.

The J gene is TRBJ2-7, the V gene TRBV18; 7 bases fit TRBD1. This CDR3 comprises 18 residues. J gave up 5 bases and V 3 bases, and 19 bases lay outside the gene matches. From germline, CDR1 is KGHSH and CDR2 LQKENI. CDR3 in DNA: TGTGCCAGCTCACCGTCCCCCGCGGGCAGGGGGATTCAAAACGAGCAGTACTTC. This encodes CASSPSPAGRGIQNEQYF.

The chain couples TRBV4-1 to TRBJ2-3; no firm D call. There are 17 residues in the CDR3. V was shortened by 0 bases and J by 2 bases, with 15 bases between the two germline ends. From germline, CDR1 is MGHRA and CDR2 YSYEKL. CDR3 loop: CASSQDVDNLPTDTQYF. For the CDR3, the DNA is TGCGCCAGCAGCCAAGATGTCGACAACCTACCCACAGATACGCAGTATTTT.

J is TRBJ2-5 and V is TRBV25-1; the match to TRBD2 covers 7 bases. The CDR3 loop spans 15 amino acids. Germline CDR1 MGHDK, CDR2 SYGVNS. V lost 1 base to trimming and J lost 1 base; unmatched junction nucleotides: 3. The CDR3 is CASSEWGGTQETQYF. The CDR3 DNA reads TGTGCCAGCAGTGAATGGGGGGGGACCCAAGAGACCCAGTACTTC.

The CDR3 DNA reads TGTGCCAGCAGTGGGGGTCGGGGGACCCCTAACTATGGCTACACCTTC. It codes for CASSGGRGTPNYGYTF. The V gene is TRBV6-1, the J gene TRBJ1-2; D perhaps matches TRBD1 (5 bases). Germline V gives CDR1 MNHNS, CDR2 SASEGT. Trimming stripped 4 bases from V and 0 bases from J, with 15 bases between. There are 16 residues in the CDR3.

The DNA of the CDR3 is TGTGCCAGCAGCTCGAGACAGTACAGAAACTCACGCCCTGAAGCTTTCTTT. It specifies CASSSRQYRNSRPEAFF. V and J are TRBV13 and TRBJ1-1, with D perhaps matching TRBD1 (5 bases). CDR1 is PRHDT, CDR2 FYEKMQ, per germline (reference sequence). The length of the CDR3 is 17 residues. Trimming cost V 4 bases and J 6 bases, with 24 bases left between them.

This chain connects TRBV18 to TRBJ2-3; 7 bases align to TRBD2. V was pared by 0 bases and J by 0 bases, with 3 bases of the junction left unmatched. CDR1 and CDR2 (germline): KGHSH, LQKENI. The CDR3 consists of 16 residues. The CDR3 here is CASSPPGGGSTDTQYF. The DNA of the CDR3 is TGTGCCAGCTCACCACCGGGCGGGGGAAGCACAGATACGCAGTATTTT.

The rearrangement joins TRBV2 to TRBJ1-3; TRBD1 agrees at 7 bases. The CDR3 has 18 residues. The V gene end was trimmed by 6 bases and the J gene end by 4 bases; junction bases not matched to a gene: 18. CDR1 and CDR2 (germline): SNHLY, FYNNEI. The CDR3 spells CASSPRTGVFSPGNTIYF. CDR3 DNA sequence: TGTGCCAGCAGCCCCAGGACAGGTGTTTTTTCCCCCGGAAACACCATATATTTT.

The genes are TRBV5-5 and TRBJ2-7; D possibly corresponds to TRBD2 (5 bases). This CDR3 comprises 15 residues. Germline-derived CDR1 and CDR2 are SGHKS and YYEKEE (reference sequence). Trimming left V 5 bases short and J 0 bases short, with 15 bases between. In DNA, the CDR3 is TGTGCCAGCAGACCCCTAGCCTTCAGCTCCTACGAGCAGTACTTC. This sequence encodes CASRPLAFSSYEQYF.

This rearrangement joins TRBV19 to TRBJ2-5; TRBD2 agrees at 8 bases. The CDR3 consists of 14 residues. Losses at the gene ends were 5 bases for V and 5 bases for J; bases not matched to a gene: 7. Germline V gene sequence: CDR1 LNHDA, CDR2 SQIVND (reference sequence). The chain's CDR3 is CASSPGGRGETQYF. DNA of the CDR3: TGTGCCAGTAGTCCGGGGGGGCGCGGGGAGACCCAGTACTTC.

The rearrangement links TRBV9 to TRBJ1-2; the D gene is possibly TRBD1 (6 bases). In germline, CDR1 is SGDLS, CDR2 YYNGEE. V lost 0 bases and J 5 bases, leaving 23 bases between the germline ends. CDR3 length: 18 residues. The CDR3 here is CASSVGTGKSRTLYGYTF. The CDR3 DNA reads TGTGCCAGCAGCGTAGGTACAGGGAAATCAAGGACGTTATATGGCTACACCTTC.

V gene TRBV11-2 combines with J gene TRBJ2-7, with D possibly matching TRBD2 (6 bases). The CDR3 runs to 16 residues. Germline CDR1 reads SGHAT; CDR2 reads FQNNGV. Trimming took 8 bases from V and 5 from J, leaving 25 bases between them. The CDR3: CASRPEASVRVDEQYF. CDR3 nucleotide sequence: TGTGCCAGCCGCCCAGAGGCTAGCGTGAGGGTCGACGAGCAGTACTTC. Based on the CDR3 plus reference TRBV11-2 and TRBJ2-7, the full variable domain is EAGVAQSPRYKIIEKRQSVAFWCNPISGHATLYWYQQILGQGPKLLIQFQNNGVVDDSQLPKDRFSAERLKGVDSTLKIQPAKLEDSAVYLCASRPEASVRVDEQYFGPGTRLTVT.

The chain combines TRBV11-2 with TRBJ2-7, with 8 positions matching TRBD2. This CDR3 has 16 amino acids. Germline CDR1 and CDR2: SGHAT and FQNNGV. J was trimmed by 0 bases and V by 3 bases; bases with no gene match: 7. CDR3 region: CASSLTGGESSYEQYF. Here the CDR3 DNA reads TGTGCCAGCAGCTTGACGGGGGGGGAGAGCTCCTACGAGCAGTACTTC.

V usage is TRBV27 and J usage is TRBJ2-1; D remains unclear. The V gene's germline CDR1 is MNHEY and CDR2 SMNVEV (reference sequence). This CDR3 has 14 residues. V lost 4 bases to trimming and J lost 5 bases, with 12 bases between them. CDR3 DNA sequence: TGTGCCAGCAGTTCATACCCTCAGGACAATGAGCAGTTCTTC. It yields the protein CASSSYPQDNEQFF.

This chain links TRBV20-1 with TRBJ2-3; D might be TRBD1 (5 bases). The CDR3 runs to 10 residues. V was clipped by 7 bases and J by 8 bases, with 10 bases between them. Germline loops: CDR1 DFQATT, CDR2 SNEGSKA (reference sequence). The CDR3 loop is CSVNQGTQYF. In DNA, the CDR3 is TGCAGTGTCAATCAGGGTACGCAGTATTTT.

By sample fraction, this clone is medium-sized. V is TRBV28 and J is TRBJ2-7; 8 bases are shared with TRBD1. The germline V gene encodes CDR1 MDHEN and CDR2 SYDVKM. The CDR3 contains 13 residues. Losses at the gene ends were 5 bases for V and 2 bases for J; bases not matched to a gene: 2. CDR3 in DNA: TGTGCCAGCAGTAAACAGGGGGCCTACGAGCAGTACTTC. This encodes CASSKQGAYEQYF.